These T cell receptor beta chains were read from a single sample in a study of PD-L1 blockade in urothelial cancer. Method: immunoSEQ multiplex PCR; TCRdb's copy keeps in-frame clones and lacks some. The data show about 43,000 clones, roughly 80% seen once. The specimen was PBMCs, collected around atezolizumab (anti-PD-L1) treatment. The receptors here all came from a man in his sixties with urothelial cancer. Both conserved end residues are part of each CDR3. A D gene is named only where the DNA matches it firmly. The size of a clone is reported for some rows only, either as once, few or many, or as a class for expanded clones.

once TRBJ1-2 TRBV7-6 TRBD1 CASSLNQGAAYGYTF TGTGCCAGCAGCTTAAATCAGGGGGCTGCCTATGGCTACACCTTC
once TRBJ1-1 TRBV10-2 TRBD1 CASRAGQGAREDTEAFF TGCGCCAGCAGAGCCGGACAGGGGGCCCGGGAGGACACTGAAGCTTTCTTT
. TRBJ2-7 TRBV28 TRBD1 CASTGQGVIYEQYF TGTGCCAGCACGGGACAGGGAGTGATCTACGAGCAGTACTTC
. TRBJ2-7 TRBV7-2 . CASRGRASASYEQYF TGTGCCAGCAGGGGCCGGGCTAGCGCCTCCTACGAGCAGTACTTC
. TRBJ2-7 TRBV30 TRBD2 CAWSLAGGTYEQYF TGTGCCTGGAGTCTTGCGGGGGGGACCTACGAGCAGTACTTC
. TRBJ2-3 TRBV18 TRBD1 CASSLQGAKTDTQYF TGTGCCAGCTCACTACAGGGGGCTAAGACAGATACGCAGTATTTT
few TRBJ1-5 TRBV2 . CASSDDRGYQPQHF TGTGCCAGCAGTGATGACAGAGGATATCAGCCCCAGCATTTT
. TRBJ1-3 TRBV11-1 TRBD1 CASSSDRTNSGNTIYF TGTGCCAGCAGCTCGGACAGGACAAACTCTGGAAACACCATATATTTT
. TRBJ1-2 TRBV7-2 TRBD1 CASSLTSQGAGYTF TGTGCCAGCAGCTTAACCTCACAGGGGGCGGGCTACACCTTC
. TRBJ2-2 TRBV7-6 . CASSLRQVPGELFF TGTGCCAGCAGCTTAAGACAAGTCCCCGGGGAGCTGTTTTTT
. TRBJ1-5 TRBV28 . CASSFWTEKNQPQHF TGTGCCAGCAGTTTTTGGACAGAAAAAAATCAGCCCCAGCATTTT
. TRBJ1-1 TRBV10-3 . CAISQTLNTEAFF TGTGCCATCAGCCAGACACTGAACACTGAAGCTTTCTTT
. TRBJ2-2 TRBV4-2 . CASSQVRGTGELFF TGTGCCAGCAGCCAAGTAAGAGGCACCGGGGAGCTGTTTTTT
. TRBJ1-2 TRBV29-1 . CSVAGFYGYTF TGCAGCGTTGCAGGGTTCTATGGCTACACCTTC
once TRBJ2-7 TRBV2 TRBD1 CATGGQGNHYEQYF TGTGCCACCGGTGGACAGGGCAATCACTACGAGCAGTACTTC
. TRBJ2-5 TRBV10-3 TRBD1 CAISEGQGPQETQYF TGTGCCATCAGTGAGGGACAGGGGCCTCAAGAGACCCAGTACTTC
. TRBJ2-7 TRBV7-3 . CASSLTFRDTPPEQYF TGTGCCAGCAGCTTAACTTTCCGGGACACCCCCCCGGAGCAGTACTTC
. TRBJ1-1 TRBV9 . CASSVRGNTEAFF TGTGCCAGCAGCGTCCGGGGGAACACTGAAGCTTTCTTT
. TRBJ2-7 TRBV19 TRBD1 CASSIERTGTGYYEQYF TGTGCCAGTAGTATAGAGAGGACCGGGACAGGGTACTACGAGCAGTACTTC
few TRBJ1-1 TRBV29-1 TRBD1 CSAGQILNTEAFF TGCAGCGCGGGACAGATTTTGAACACTGAAGCTTTCTTT
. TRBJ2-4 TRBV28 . CASSGSAGNIQYF TGTGCCAGCAGCGGATCTGCGGGGAACATTCAGTACTTC
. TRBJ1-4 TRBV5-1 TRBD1 CASSLTGTENEKLFF TGCGCCAGCAGCTTAACCGGGACAGAAAATGAAAAACTGTTTTTT
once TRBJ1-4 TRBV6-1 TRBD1 CASATGDTNEKLFF TGTGCCAGCGCAACAGGGGATACTAATGAAAAACTGTTTTTT
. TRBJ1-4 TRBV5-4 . CASSLRRVGEKLFF TGTGCCAGCAGCTTGCGGAGGGTGGGGGAAAAACTGTTTTTT
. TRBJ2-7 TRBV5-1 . CASSLTGNLYEQYF TGCGCCAGCAGCTTAACAGGGAACCTCTACGAGCAGTACTTC
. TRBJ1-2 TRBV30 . CAWTNTGKLGGYTF TGTGCCTGGACCAATACAGGGAAACTGGGGGGCTACACCTTC
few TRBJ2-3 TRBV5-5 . CASSLGHADTQYF TGTGCCAGCAGCTTGGGACATGCAGATACGCAGTATTTT
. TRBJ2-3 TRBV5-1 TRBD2 CASRRGGSTDTQYF TGCGCCAGTAGACGGGGGGGCAGCACAGATACGCAGTATTTT
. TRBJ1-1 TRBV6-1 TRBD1 CASSEGSRRTGALNTEAFF TGTGCCAGCAGTGAAGGATCCCGTAGGACAGGGGCTCTGAACACTGAAGCTTTCTTT
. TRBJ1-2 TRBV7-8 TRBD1 CASSWDRNYGYTF TGTGCCAGCAGCTGGGACAGGAACTATGGCTACACCTTC
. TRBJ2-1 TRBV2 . CASSELVFNEQFF TGTGCCAGCAGTGAACTAGTTTTTAATGAGCAGTTCTTC
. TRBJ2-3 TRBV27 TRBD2 CASSQSSGGRGTQYF TGTGCCAGCAGTCAATCTAGCGGGGGAAGAGGTACGCAGTATTTT
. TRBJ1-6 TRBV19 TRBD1 CASTGTGETFPLHF TGTGCCAGTACCGGGACAGGGGAAACTTTCCCCCTCCACTTT
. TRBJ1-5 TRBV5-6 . CASLEQGSHQPQHF TGTGCCAGCTTGGAACAGGGTTCCCATCAGCCCCAGCATTTT
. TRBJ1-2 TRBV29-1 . CSVEDTPGANYGYTF TGCAGCGTTGAAGATACCCCCGGTGCAAACTATGGCTACACCTTC
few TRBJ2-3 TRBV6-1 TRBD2 CASSDPGTSGTDTQYF TGTGCCAGCAGTGACCCCGGGACTAGCGGCACAGATACGCAGTATTTT
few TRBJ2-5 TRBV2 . CASSLGGTQYF TGTGCCAGCTCCCTGGGGGGGACCCAGTACTTC
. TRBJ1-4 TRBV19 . CASSPEVAEKLFF TGTGCCAGTAGTCCCGAGGTTGCGGAAAAACTGTTTTTT
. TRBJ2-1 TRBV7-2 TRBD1 CASSLGHRGDNEQFF TGTGCCAGCAGCTTAGGACACAGGGGGGACAATGAGCAGTTCTTC
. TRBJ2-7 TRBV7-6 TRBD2 CASSHPGGIYEQYF TGTGCCAGCAGCCACCCCGGGGGGATCTACGAGCAGTACTTC
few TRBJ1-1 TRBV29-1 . CSVAGTLNTEAFF TGCAGCGTAGCCGGGACACTAAACACTGAAGCTTTCTTT
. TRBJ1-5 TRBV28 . CASSLPTGSNQPQHF TGTGCCAGCAGTCTCCCGACAGGTAGCAATCAGCCCCAGCATTTT
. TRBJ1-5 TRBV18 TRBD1 CASAKGRGDQPQHF TGTGCCAGCGCGAAGGGCAGGGGGGATCAGCCCCAGCATTTT
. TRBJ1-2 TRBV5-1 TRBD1 CASSADRAINYGYTF TGCGCCAGCAGCGCGGACAGGGCTATTAACTATGGCTACACCTTC
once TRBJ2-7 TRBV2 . CASGSSRSYEQYF TGTGCCAGTGGTTCGTCCAGGTCCTACGAGCAGTACTTC
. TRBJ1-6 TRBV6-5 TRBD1 CASSYPQGQGLSPLHF TGTGCCAGCAGTTACCCCCAGGGACAGGGGCTATCACCCCTCCACTTT
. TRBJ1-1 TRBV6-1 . CASRQRDTEAFF TGTGCCAGCAGACAGCGGGACACTGAAGCTTTCTTT
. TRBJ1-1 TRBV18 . CASSPQMTGHTEAFF TGTGCCAGCTCACCTCAGATGACAGGCCACACTGAAGCTTTCTTT
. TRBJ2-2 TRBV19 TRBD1 CASSGQGPYTGELFF TGTGCCAGTAGTGGACAGGGGCCTTACACCGGGGAGCTGTTTTTT
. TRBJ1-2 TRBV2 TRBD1 CASSRDRAQGGSYGYTF TGTGCCAGCAGTCGGGACAGGGCGCAGGGTGGGTCCTATGGCTACACCTTC
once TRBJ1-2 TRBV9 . CASSVGTVGAYGYTF TGTGCCAGCAGCGTAGGGACAGTAGGGGCCTATGGCTACACCTTC
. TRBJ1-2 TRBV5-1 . CASSLGQGKGYTF TGCGCCAGCAGCTTGGGCCAGGGTAAAGGCTACACCTTC
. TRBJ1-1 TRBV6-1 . CASSAEGLGEAFF TGTGCCAGCAGTGCGGAGGGGCTGGGTGAAGCTTTCTTT
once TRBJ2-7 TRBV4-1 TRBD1 CASSPADRGKGFGEQYF TGCGCCAGCAGCCCTGCTGACAGGGGCAAAGGATTTGGCGAGCAGTACTTC
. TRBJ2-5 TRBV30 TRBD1 CAWSRSDRGQTQYF TGTGCCTGGAGTAGGTCGGACAGGGGGCAGACCCAGTACTTC
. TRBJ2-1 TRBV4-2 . CASSPEGDNEQFF TGTGCCAGCAGTCCTGAGGGTGACAATGAGCAGTTCTTC
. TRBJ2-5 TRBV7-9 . CASSHQRRAQETQYF TGTGCCAGCAGCCACCAACGCCGAGCGCAAGAGACCCAGTACTTC